This TCR beta chain is from a study of identical twins. TCRdb re-called the 5' RACE reads through MiXCR, storing one row per CDR3 protein. The sample comprises 400,000 to 550,000 distinct CDR3 sequences, roughly 13% of which are singletons, and 0.95% to 1% rests with the top ten. Points from the study as a whole: Carriage of fewer insertions was seen in abundant cord blood beta clonotypes, whereas memory repertoires showed none. Twins showed weaker excess sharing in their beta out-of-frame sequences.

Turning to this clonotype: Its antigen is not known.

A further study also used this sample, focusing on yellow fever vaccine responses in identical twins.

The TCR was taken from a woman aged 18 to 35 in good health. The sequencing input was CD4+ T cells sorted from blood.

CDR3 sequence: CASSLVSGPSYEQYF. DNA of the CDR3: TGTGCCAGCAGCTTAGTATCTGGACCCAGCTACGAGCAGTACTTC. The genes are TRBV7-9 and TRBJ2-7; D uncertain. From germline, CDR1 is SEHNR and CDR2 FQNEAQ (reference sequence). The CDR3 is made up of 15 amino acids. V was pared by 1 base and J by 3 bases, with 13 bases between. The whole variable domain, filled in from reference TRBV7-9 and TRBJ2-7, reads DTGVSQNPRHKITKRGQNVTFRCDPISEHNRLYWYRQTLGQGPEFLTYFQNEAQLEKSRLLSDRFSAERPKGSFSTLEIQRTEQGDSAMYLCASSLVSGPSYEQYFGPGTRLTVT.